These 9 T cell receptor beta chains share one sample of origin, sequenced in a study of early T cells in non-severe SARS-CoV-2 infection. TCRdb called the 5' RACE reads again in MiXCR, with one record for every CDR3 protein. The table records some 29,000 distinct CDR3 sequences, roughly 5% of them present only once. The sample was whole blood. The receptor source for this set is an adult who was a healthcare worker with PCR-confirmed SARS-CoV-2 infection or an uninfected control (not recorded which).

In its sample, this clonotype was seen a few times. The chain is built from TRBV6-2 or TRBV6-3 and TRBJ1-1; D possibly corresponds to TRBD1 (6 bases). The V end was cut by 7 bases, the J end by 4 bases, with 16 bases between. This CDR3 has 14 amino acids. Germline V gene data show CDR1 as MNHEY and CDR2 as SVGEGT. This chain's CDR3 is CASNPLGAATEAFF. In nucleotides, the CDR3 is TGTGCCAGCAACCCATTGGGGGCCGCCACTGAAGCTTTCTTT.

The V gene is TRBV5-5, the J gene TRBJ2-4, with TRBD1 matching over 7 bases. The CDR3 totals 12 residues. With V trimmed by 0 bases and J by 12 bases, 3 bases remained unmatched. In germline, CDR1 is SGHKS, CDR2 YYEKEE (reference sequence). The CDR3 sequence is CASSLGQGTQYF. The CDR3 DNA follows: TGTGCCAGCAGCTTGGGACAGGGCACTCAGTACTTC.

This clonotype was recorded many times. This chain uses TRBV5-4 with TRBJ2-4, with TRBD2 identical over 12 bases. This CDR3 is built from 16 residues. After removal of 3 bases from V and 3 bases from J, the junction contained 4 bases not matched to a gene. Germline V gene data show CDR1 as SGHNT and CDR2 as YYREEE (reference sequence). The CDR3 region is CASSSPTSGSKNIQYF. CDR3 DNA: TGTGCCAGCAGCTCCCCGACTAGCGGGAGCAAAAACATTCAGTACTTC.

In this sample, this clonotype turned up many times. The CDR3 here is CSVDSGKETQYF. DNA of the CDR3: TGCAGCGTTGATAGCGGGAAAGAGACCCAGTACTTC. The gene calls are TRBV29-1 and TRBJ2-5; 8 nucleotides line up with TRBD2. The J segment lost 3 bases and the V segment lost 3 bases, leaving 0 bases of the junction unmatched. Germline V lookup: CDR1 SQVTM, CDR2 ANQGSEA. CDR3 length: 12 amino acids.

This clonotype appeared many times. The V and J genes are TRBV28 and TRBJ2-7; no reliable D call. CDR3 length: 12 residues. The germline V gene encodes CDR1 MDHEN and CDR2 SYDVKM. Trimming shortened V by 6 bases and J by 0 bases, and 6 bases separated the two germline ends. In DNA, the CDR3 is TGTGCCAGCAGCTTGAGCTCCTACGAGCAGTACTTC. Protein: CASSLSSYEQYF. Complete variable domain (other parts from reference TRBV28 and TRBJ2-7): DVKVTQSSRYLVKRTGEKVFLECVQDMDHENMFWYRQDPGLGLRLIYFSYDVKMKEKGDIPEGYSVSREKKERFSLILESASTNQTSMYLCASSLSSYEQYFGPGTRLTVT.

At least ten counts were recorded for this clonotype. This chain's CDR3 is CASSYPDRERGYTF. The CDR3 bases are TGTGCCAGCAGTTACCCGGACAGGGAGCGCGGCTACACCTTC. The rearrangement links TRBV6-6 to TRBJ1-2, with TRBD1 identical over 8 bases. The CDR3 runs 14 residues. V dropped 2 bases and J dropped 8; count of bases not matched to a gene: 7. In germline, CDR1 is MNHNY, CDR2 SVGAGI (reference sequence).

This clonotype was counted ten times or more. V gene TRBV7-2 combines with J gene TRBJ2-7; D call uncertain. V lost 7 bases, J lost 3 bases, and 7 bases lay in between. Per the germline V gene, CDR1 is SGHTA and CDR2 is FQGNSA. This CDR3 spans 11 amino acids. The CDR3 loop reads CASTYGYEQYF. As DNA, the CDR3 is TGTGCCAGCACCTACGGCTACGAGCAGTACTTC.

A few counts support this clonotype. J is TRBJ2-3 and V is TRBV18; 9 nucleotides match TRBD2. V trimming: 6 bases; J trimming: 0 bases; junction bases outside the gene matches: 1. The germline V gene has CDR1 KGHSH and CDR2 LQKENI. The CDR3 totals 14 residues. In DNA form, the CDR3 reads TGTGCCAGCTCCGGGACTAGCAGCACAGATACGCAGTATTTT. Encoded protein: CASSGTSSTDTQYF.

The chain has TRBV6-5 and TRBJ1-1, with TRBD1 as a possible D gene (6 bases). Germline V lookup: CDR1 MNHEY, CDR2 SVGAGI. V dropped 6 bases and J dropped 5 bases, with 13 bases sitting between them. The CDR3 extends over 13 amino acids. The CDR3 loop reads CASRDRKETEAFF. CDR3 nucleotide sequence: TGTGCCAGCAGGGACAGAAAAGAGACTGAAGCTTTCTTT.